This TCR beta chain was sequenced during a study of T cell responses to AZD1222 COVID-19 vaccine. Trimming shortened V by 0 bases and J by 4 bases, and 15 bases separated the two germline ends. From germline, CDR1 is SGHDN and CDR2 FVKESK. The CDR3 contains 16 residues. Libraries were prepared by immunoSEQ multiplex PCR; TCRdb keeps only in-frame clonotypes and omits some of them. The repertoire table contains more than 110,000 clones. Worth noting for this clone: Antigen specificity is unknown.

Study-level results: The span of vaccine-associated CD4 TCRs extended across spike, with dominance at 160-218 and 743-854. Donors were chiefly white British, with a greater number of females, and clonal diversity was perhaps underestimated. Seropositive AZD1222 recipients at baseline numbered only 5 to 7.

The TCR sequence derives from an adult in good health. Sample: peripheral blood. This chain connects TRBV14 to TRBJ1-1; D is possibly TRBD1 (5 bases). CDR3: CASSQEAGSLSTEAFF. Written as DNA, the CDR3 is TGTGCCAGCAGCCAAGAGGCAGGGTCGTTAAGCACTGAAGCTTTCTTT.